The present entry profiles one T cell receptor (beta chain) with its context. Antigen: not known. Produced via immunoSEQ multiplex PCR; TCRdb's table is partial and in-frame only. The sample contains about 1 million clones, roughly 70% of which appear only once. This sample is part of a study of shared clonotypes between healthy human individuals. Study outcomes and limitations: With a few donors compared, around 4.7% of naive CD4 clonotypes were shared. Collection of samples was limited to blood; tissue repertoires likely differ. In having few donors, the study represented limited genetic and exposure-history diversity.

Memory CD4+ cells were the fraction left after CD45RA+ naive selection. Trimming removed 2 bases at V and 0 bases at J, with 14 bases between. Germline V lookup: CDR1 MGHDK, CDR2 SYGVNS. The CDR3 contains 18 residues. The V gene is TRBV25-1, the J gene TRBJ2-6, with D perhaps TRBD1 (6 bases). The receptor comes from a man younger than 30 in good health. The sample comprised memory CD4+ T cells sorted from blood. Specified subset: CD45RA-negative fraction. The CDR3 nucleotides are TGTGCCAGCAGTGAACGTTTAGGGGGTATCTCTGGGGCCAACGTCCTGACTTTC. This sequence encodes CASSERLGGISGANVLTF. The full variable domain, rest sourced from reference TRBV25-1 and TRBJ2-6, is EADIYQTPRYLVIGTGKKITLECSQTMGHDKMYWYQQDPGMELHLIHYSYGVNSTEKGDLSSESTVSRIRTEHFPLTLESARPSHTSQYLCASSERLGGISGANVLTFGAGSRLTVL.